A single T cell receptor (beta chain) is shown here with its context. The sample belongs to a study of control samples from healthy donors and cancer patients. Produced via immunoSEQ multiplex PCR; TCRdb's table is partial and in-frame only. The sample has some 54,000 clones, roughly 96% seen once. CDR3 size: 15 residues. The germline CDR1 and CDR2 sequences are SGHAT and FQNNGV. Unmatched junction bases numbered 10, after V lost 5 bases and J lost 9 bases. Sample: blood. This receptor was identified in a woman in her twenties or thirties in good health. V is TRBV11-2 and J is TRBJ2-1, with 10 nucleotides matching TRBD2. The CDR3 loop is CASSTQAGGRGEQFF. For the CDR3, the DNA is TGTGCCAGCAGCACCCAAGCGGGAGGGCGGGGTGAGCAGTTCTTC. Supplemented by reference TRBV11-2 and TRBJ2-1, the full variable domain reads EAGVAQSPRYKIIEKRQSVAFWCNPISGHATLYWYQQILGQGPKLLIQFQNNGVVDDSQLPKDRFSAERLKGVDSTLKIQPAKLEDSAVYLCASSTQAGGRGEQFFGPGTRLTVL.